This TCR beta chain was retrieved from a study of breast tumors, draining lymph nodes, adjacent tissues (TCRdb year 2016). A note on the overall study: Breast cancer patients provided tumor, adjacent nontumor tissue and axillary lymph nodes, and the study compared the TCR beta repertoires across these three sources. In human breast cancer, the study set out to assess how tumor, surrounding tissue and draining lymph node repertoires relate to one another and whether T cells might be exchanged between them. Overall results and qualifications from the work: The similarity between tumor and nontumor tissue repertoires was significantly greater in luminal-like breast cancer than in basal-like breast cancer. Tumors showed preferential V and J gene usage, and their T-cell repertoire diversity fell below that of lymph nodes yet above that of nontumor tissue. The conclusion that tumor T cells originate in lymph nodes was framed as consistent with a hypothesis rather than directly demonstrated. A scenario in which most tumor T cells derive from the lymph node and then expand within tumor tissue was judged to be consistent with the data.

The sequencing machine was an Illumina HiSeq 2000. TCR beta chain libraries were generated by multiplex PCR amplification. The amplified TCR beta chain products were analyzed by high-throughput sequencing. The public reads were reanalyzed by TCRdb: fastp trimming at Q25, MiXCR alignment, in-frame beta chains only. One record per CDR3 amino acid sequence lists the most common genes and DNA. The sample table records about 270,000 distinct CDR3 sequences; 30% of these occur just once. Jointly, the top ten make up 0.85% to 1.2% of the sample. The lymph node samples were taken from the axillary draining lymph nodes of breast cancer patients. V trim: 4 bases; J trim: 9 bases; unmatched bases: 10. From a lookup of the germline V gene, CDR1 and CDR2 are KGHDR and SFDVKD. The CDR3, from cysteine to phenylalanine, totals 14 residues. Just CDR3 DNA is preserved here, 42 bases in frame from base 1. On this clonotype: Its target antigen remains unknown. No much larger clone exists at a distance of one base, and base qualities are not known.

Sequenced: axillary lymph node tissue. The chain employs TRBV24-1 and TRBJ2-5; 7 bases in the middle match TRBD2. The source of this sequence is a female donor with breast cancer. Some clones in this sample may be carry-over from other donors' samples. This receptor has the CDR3 CATSDLRAGVAQYF. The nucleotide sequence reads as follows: TGTGCCACCAGTGACCTCAGGGCGGGAGTGGCCCAGTACTTC.